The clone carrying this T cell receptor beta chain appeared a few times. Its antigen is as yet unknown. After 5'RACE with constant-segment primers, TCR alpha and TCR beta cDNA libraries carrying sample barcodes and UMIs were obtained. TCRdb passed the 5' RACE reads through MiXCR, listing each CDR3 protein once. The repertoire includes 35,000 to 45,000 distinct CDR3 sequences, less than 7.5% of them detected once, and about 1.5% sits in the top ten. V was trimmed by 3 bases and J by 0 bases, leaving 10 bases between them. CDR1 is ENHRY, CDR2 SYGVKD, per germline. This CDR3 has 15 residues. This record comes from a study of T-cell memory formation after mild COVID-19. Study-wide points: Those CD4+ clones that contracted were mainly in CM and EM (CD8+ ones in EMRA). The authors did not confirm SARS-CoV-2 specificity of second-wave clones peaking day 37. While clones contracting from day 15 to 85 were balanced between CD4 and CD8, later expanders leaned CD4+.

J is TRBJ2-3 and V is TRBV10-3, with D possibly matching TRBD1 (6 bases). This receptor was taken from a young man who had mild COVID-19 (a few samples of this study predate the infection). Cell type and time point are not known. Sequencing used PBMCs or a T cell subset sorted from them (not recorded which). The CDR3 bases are TGTGCCATCAGTGATCGGCAGGGGAGCACAGATACGCAGTATTTT. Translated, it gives CAISDRQGSTDTQYF.